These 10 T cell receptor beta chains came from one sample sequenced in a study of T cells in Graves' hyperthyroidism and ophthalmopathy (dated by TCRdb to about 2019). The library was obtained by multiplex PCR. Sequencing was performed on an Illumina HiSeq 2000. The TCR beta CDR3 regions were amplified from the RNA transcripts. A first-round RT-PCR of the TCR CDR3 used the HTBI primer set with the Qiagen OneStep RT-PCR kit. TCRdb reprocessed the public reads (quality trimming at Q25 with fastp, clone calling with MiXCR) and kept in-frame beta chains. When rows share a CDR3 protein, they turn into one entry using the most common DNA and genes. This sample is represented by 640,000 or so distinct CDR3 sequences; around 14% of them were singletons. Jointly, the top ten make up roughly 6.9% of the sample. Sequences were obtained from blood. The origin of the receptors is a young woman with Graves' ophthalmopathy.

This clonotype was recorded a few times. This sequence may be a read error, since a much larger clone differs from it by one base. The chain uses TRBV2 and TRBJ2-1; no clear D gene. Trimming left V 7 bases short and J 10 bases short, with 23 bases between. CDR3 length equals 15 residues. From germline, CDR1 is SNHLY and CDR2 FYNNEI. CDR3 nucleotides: TGTGCCAGCACCTCTCGGAGACTCGTCTTCAGGGAGCAGTTCTTC. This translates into CASTSRRLVFREQFF.

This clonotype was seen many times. DNA of the CDR3: TGTGCCAGCAGTCGAGCGGCGAGCTCTGGGGCCAACGTCCTGACTTTC. Its protein is CASSRAASSGANVLTF. The chain links TRBV6-2 or TRBV6-3 to TRBJ2-6; tentatively, D is TRBD2 (5 bases). CDR1 and CDR2 (germline): MNHEY, SVGEGT. V lost 5 bases, J lost 0 bases, and 11 bases lay in between. This CDR3 has 16 residues.

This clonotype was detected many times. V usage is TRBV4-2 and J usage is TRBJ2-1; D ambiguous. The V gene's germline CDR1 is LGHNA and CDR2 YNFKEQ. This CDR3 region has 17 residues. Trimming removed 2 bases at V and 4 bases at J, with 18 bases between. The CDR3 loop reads CASSQSPLASHYNEQFF. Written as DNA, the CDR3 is TGTGCCAGCAGCCAATCACCTTTAGCCTCGCATTACAATGAGCAGTTCTTC.

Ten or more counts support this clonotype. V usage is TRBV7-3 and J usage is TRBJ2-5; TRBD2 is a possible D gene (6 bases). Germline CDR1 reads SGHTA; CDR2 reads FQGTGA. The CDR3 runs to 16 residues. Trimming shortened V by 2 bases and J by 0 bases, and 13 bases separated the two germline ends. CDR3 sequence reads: CASSLRRTNNQETQYF. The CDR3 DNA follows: TGTGCCAGCAGCTTACGTAGGACTAACAACCAAGAGACCCAGTACTTC.

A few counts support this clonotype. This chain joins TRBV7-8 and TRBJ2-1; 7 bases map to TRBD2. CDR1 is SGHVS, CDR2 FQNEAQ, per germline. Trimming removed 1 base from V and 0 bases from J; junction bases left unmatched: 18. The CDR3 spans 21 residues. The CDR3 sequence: CASSLVAPDSPLATSYNEQFF. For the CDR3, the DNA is TGTGCCAGCAGCTTAGTGGCCCCTGACTCCCCACTAGCGACCTCCTACAATGAGCAGTTCTTC.

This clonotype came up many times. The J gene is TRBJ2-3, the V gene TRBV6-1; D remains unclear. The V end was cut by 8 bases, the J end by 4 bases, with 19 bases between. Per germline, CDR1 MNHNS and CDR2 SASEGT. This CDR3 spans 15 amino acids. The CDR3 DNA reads TGTGCCAGCGGGCCGCGGCAGGCCAAGTCAGATACGCAGTATTTT. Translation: CASGPRQAKSDTQYF.

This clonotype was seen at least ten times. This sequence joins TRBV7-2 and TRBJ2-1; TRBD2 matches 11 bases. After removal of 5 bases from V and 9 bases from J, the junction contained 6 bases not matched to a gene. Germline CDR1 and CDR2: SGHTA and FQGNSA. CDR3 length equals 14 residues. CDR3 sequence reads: CASSPRLAGSEQFF. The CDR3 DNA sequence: TGTGCCAGCAGCCCCAGACTAGCGGGGAGTGAGCAGTTCTTC.

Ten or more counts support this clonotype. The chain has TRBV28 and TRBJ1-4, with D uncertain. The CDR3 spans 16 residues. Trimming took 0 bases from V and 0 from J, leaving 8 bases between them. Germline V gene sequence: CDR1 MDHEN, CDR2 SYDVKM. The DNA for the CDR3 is TGTGCCAGCAGTTTATGGGGTCGCGCAACTAATGAAAAACTGTTTTTT. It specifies CASSLWGRATNEKLFF.

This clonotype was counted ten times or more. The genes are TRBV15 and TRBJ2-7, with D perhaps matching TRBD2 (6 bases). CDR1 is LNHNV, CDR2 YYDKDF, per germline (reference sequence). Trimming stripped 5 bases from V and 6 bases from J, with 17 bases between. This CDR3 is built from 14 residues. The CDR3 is CATSPIIGSPEQYF. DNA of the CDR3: TGTGCCACCAGCCCGATCATCGGGAGTCCCGAGCAGTACTTC.

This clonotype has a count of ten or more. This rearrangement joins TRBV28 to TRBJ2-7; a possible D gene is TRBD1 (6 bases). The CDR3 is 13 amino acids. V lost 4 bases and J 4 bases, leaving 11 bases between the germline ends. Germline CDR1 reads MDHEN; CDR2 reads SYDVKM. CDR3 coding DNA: TGTGCCAGCAGTTCTACAGGGATTTACGAGCAGTACTTC. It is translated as CASSSTGIYEQYF.